Below are 20 T cell receptor beta chains sequenced from a single sample in a study of blood T cell repertoires in COVID-19. Only in-frame clones appear in the TCRdb table, and some are missing; sequencing was by immunoSEQ multiplex PCR. Among some 180,000 clones, around nine tenths were seen once, and the ten largest hold 2% to 3%. The sample taken for sequencing was peripheral blood. Receptors were obtained from a woman older than 75 with COVID-19, enrolled during active disease.

The chain is built from TRBV10-3 and TRBJ1-3; possibly TRBD1 for D (5 bases). This CDR3 comprises 14 residues. The V gene's germline CDR1 is ENHRY and CDR2 SYGVKD. Trimming removed 3 bases from V and 0 bases from J, with 6 bases in between. In nucleotides, the CDR3 is TGTGCCATCAGTGATCAGGGCTCTGGAAACACCATATATTTT. The encoded protein is CAISDQGSGNTIYF.

The CDR3 nucleotides read TGTGCCAGAAGCTTGCCCGGGACAGGGGATAGATATAATTCACCCCTCCACTTT. It yields the protein CARSLPGTGDRYNSPLHF. The genes are TRBV5-3 and TRBJ1-6; 10 bases fit TRBD1. TRBV5-3 is an ORF; its function is uncertain. The J segment lost 4 bases and the V segment lost 1 base, leaving 8 bases of the junction unmatched. The CDR3 spans 18 residues.

V and J are TRBV20-1 and TRBJ2-7; TRBD1 matches 10 bases. This CDR3 has 11 residues. In germline, CDR1 is DFQATT, CDR2 SNEGSKA (reference sequence). As DNA, the CDR3 is TGCGGGACAGGGGCTAAAAACGAGCAGTACTTC. Its protein product is CGTGAKNEQYF.

This clone was seen just once. This rearrangement joins TRBV12-3 or TRBV12-4 to TRBJ2-7; 8 nucleotides line up with TRBD1. The CDR3 sequence is 11 residues long. V lost 6 bases and J lost 12; bases outside the gene matches: 7. The DNA of the CDR3 is TGTGCCAGCAGCTCGGGACAGGTGGCGTACTTC. This gives the protein CASSSGQVAYF.

This chain joins TRBV28 and TRBJ1-3, with a tentative D call TRBD1 (6 bases). Germline values: CDR1 MDHEN, CDR2 SYDVKM. The CDR3 has 15 residues. V was shortened by 5 bases and J by 1 base, with 12 bases between the two germline ends. The CDR3 bases are TGTGCCAGCAGTGTCACAGGGAAATCTGGAAACACCATATATTTT. Its translation: CASSVTGKSGNTIYF.

This chain links TRBV28 with TRBJ1-2, with TRBD1 as a possible D gene (6 bases). Germline loops: CDR1 MDHEN, CDR2 SYDVKM. CDR3 length equals 14 residues. V was trimmed by 2 bases and J by 10 bases, leaving 17 bases between them. CDR3 amino acids: CASSLTPGTPFYTF. CDR3 sequence (DNA): TGTGCCAGCAGTTTAACCCCCGGGACACCTTTCTACACCTTC.

This chain links TRBV28 with TRBJ1-2, with D unresolved. Trimming shortened V by 1 base and J by 6 bases, and 6 bases separated the two germline ends. Germline CDR1 and CDR2: MDHEN and SYDVKM. This CDR3 comprises 12 residues. The CDR3 bases are TGTGCCAGCAGTTTATACCAGAATGGCTACACCTTC. It translates to CASSLYQNGYTF.

The chain is built from TRBV6-6 and TRBJ2-7; 10 positions match TRBD1. Trimming cost V 8 bases and J 2 bases; bases outside gene matches: 0. Germline loops: CDR1 MNHNY, CDR2 SVGAGI (reference sequence). The length of the CDR3 is 12 residues. CDR3 residues: CASGTGAYEQYF. CDR3 nucleotides: TGTGCCAGCGGGACAGGGGCCTACGAGCAGTACTTC.

The rearrangement links TRBV5-1 to TRBJ1-6; 7 nucleotides agree with TRBD1. Germline lookup yields CDR1 SGHRS and CDR2 YFSETQ. With 0 bases clipped from V and 4 bases from J, the junction kept 4 bases outside the gene matches. This CDR3 spans 16 amino acids. The CDR3 protein is CASSLDLTGYNSPLHF. The DNA of the CDR3 is TGCGCCAGCAGCTTGGACCTGACAGGGTATAATTCACCCCTCCACTTT.

V usage is TRBV5-4 and J usage is TRBJ2-1; D uncertain. The CDR3 spans 15 residues. The germline V gene has CDR1 SGHNT and CDR2 YYREEE (reference sequence). V was cut by 0 bases and J by 7 bases, with 14 bases left in between. Written as DNA, the CDR3 is TGTGCCAGCAGCTTGGCCGGAAGAGGAGCTAATGAGCAGTTCTTC. Encoded protein: CASSLAGRGANEQFF. The entire variable domain, with the rest obtained from reference TRBV5-4 and TRBJ2-1, is as follows: ETGVTQSPTHLIKTRGQQVTLRCSSQSGHNTVSWYQQALGQGPQFIFQYYREEENGRGNFPPRFSGLQFPNYSSELNVNALELDDSALYLCASSLAGRGANEQFFGPGTRLTVL.

This clone has just one count. The junction and the germline gene differ at one end; a read error may be behind it. The gene calls are TRBV28 and TRBJ1-2, with 7 bases that match TRBD1. The CDR3 has 13 amino acids. The germline gives CDR1 MDHEN, CDR2 SYDVKM. The CDR3 sequence: CATWDRTNYCYTF. The CDR3 nucleotides are TGTGCCACCTGGGACAGAACTAACTATTGCTACACCTTC.

The rearrangement joins TRBV11-1 to TRBJ1-5; D not certain. V lost 6 bases, J lost 4 bases, and 7 bases lay in between. This CDR3 has 12 amino acids. Germline V gene data show CDR1 as SGHAT and CDR2 as FQDESV (reference sequence). Here the CDR3 DNA reads TGTGCCAGCAGTTCAGGAAATCAGCCCCAGCATTTT. Translating gives CASSSGNQPQHF.

This chain joins TRBV7-8 and TRBJ2-7; TRBD2 matches 9 bases. V lost 5 bases to trimming and J lost 6 bases; unmatched junction nucleotides: 8. This CDR3 contains 14 residues. In germline, CDR1 is SGHVS, CDR2 FQNEAQ. CDR3 sequence reads: CASSPLAGRSEQYF. For the CDR3, the DNA is TGTGCCAGCAGCCCCCTAGCGGGGAGATCCGAGCAGTACTTC. The full variable domain, completed using reference TRBV7-8 and TRBJ2-7, is GAGVSQSPRYKVAKRGQDVALRCDPISGHVSLFWYQQALGQGPEFLTYFQNEAQLDKSGLPSDRFFAERPEGSVSTLKIQRTQQEDSAVYLCASSPLAGRSEQYFGPGTRLTVT.

This chain joins TRBV18 and TRBJ2-7, with 12 bases lining up with TRBD2. The CDR3 length is 15 residues. Germline V CDR1 and CDR2: KGHSH, LQKENI. After removal of 2 bases from V and 2 bases from J, the junction contained 1 base not matched to a gene. The CDR3 region has the DNA TGTGCCAGCTCACCAGGACTAGCGGGAACCTACGAGCAGTACTTC. Translation: CASSPGLAGTYEQYF.

J is TRBJ1-5 and V is TRBV3-1 (or the pseudogene TRBV3-2); D unclear. Germline lookup yields CDR1 LGHDT and CDR2 YNNKEL (reference sequence). Trimming left V 0 bases short and J 4 bases short, with 16 bases between. This CDR3 is built from 17 residues. CDR3 region: CASSQDHLGRLNQPQHF. The CDR3 bases are TGTGCCAGCAGCCAAGATCACTTAGGGAGGCTAAATCAGCCCCAGCATTTT.

The chain uses TRBV18 and TRBJ2-5, with D perhaps matching TRBD2 (5 bases). Looked up from germline, CDR1 is KGHSH and CDR2 is LQKENI. The CDR3 has 13 amino acids. V dropped 5 bases and J dropped 5 bases, with 12 bases sitting between them. The CDR3: CASSSEGVETQYF. The CDR3 region has the DNA TGTGCCAGCTCATCCGAGGGAGTGGAGACCCAGTACTTC.

The rearrangement joins TRBV6-2 or TRBV6-3 to TRBJ2-2, with 8 bases that match TRBD2. Trimming at V came to 2 bases and at J to 4 bases, leaving 3 bases not matched to a gene. This CDR3 comprises 15 residues. The germline V gene encodes CDR1 MNHEY and CDR2 SVGEGT. CDR3 protein: CASSYGLAGTGELFF. The CDR3 nucleotides read TGTGCCAGCAGTTACGGGCTAGCGGGCACCGGGGAGCTGTTTTTT.

The chain employs TRBV6-1 and TRBJ1-1; 8 nucleotides line up with TRBD1. Germline trimming cut 7 bases from V and 3 bases from J; bases unmatched to any gene: 13. The germline CDR1 and CDR2 sequences are MNHNS and SASEGT. The CDR3 is made up of 16 amino acids. In nucleotides, the CDR3 is TGTGCCAGCAATGACCTAGACAGGGGAGGCGACACTGAAGCTTTCTTT. Protein: CASNDLDRGGDTEAFF.

This clone occurred a few times. This CDR3 is CASSRPDRSYEQYF. CDR3 DNA: TGTGCCAGCAGCCGACCGGACAGGTCCTACGAGCAGTACTTC. This chain uses TRBV5-4 with TRBJ2-7, with TRBD1 matching 7 bases. The CDR3 covers 14 residues. V gave up 4 bases and J gave up 1 base; unmatched junction bases: 5. CDR1 is SGHNT, CDR2 YYREEE, per germline (reference sequence).

Comment on this clone: The sample holds other DNA sequences that translate to the same CDR3. The chain uses TRBV28 and TRBJ2-1; 7 bases are a match to TRBD2. CDR3 length equals 14 residues. The junction had 0 bases not matched to a gene; V was cut back by 2 bases and J by 2 bases. Germline-derived CDR1 and CDR2 are MDHEN and SYDVKM. The CDR3 region is CASSLAGAYNEQFF. CDR3 nucleotide sequence: TGTGCCAGCAGTTTAGCGGGAGCCTACAATGAGCAGTTCTTC.